A selection of T cell receptor beta chains follows, all from one sample in a study of tumor T cells in aggressive B-cell lymphoma. Measured with immunoSEQ multiplex PCR; TCRdb has only the in-frame clones, and not every one. The repertoire includes some 5,000 clones, around 85% of them detected once, and 4% to 5% sits in the top ten. Sequenced sample: tumor tissue. These receptors were taken from an adult with diffuse large B cell lymphoma. The CDR3 runs from the conserved cysteine through the conserved F or W. The D gene is left open where the match is weak. Only part of the rows carry a size: once, few, many, or a class if the clone is expanded.

>TRBD1|TRBJ1-1|15|TRBV10-2|-
CASSELGQGNTEAFF
TGCGCCAGCAGTGAGCTGGGACAGGGGAACACTGAAGCTTTCTTT
>TRBD2|TRBJ2-5|15|TRBV5-6|-
CASSGGTSGKETQYF
TGTGCCAGCAGCGGCGGGACTAGCGGGAAAGAGACCCAGTACTTC
>TRBD1|TRBJ2-5|13|TRBV30|few
CAGGQGGWETQYF
TGTGCCGGCGGACAGGGTGGATGGGAGACCCAGTACTTC
>TRBD1|TRBJ1-1|12|TRBV27|-
CASSQTGTEAFF
TGTGCCAGCAGTCAGACAGGGACTGAAGCTTTCTTT
>TRBD1|TRBJ1-1|15|TRBV7-4|-
CASSPDRNMNTEAFF
TGTGCCAGCAGCCCGGACAGGAACATGAACACTGAAGCTTTCTTT
>-|TRBJ1-4|17|TRBV4-2|-
CASSQGLGSATNEKLFF
TGTGCCAGCAGCCAAGGTCTTGGTAGTGCAACTAATGAAAAACTGTTTTTT
>TRBD1|TRBJ2-2|16|TRBV7-9|-
CASSPRGLANAGELFF
TGTGCCAGCAGCCCCAGGGGGCTCGCGAACGCCGGGGAGCTGTTTTTT
>-|TRBJ1-2|12|TRBV27|-
CASSLRGSGYTF
TGTGCCAGCAGTTTACGGGGGTCTGGCTACACCTTC
>TRBD2|TRBJ2-5|14|TRBV28|-
CAILSGGPIGTQYF
TGTGCCATCCTTAGCGGGGGGCCGATCGGGACCCAGTACTTC
>TRBD1|TRBJ2-7|17|TRBV7-8|-
CASSLARTGGFTYEQYF
TGTGCCAGCAGCTTAGCCAGAACAGGGGGCTTCACCTACGAGCAGTACTTC
>-|TRBJ1-5|13|TRBV7-9|-
CASSLEGDQPQHF
TGTGCCAGCAGCTTAGAAGGAGATCAGCCCCAGCATTTT
>TRBD1|TRBJ1-1|15|TRBV7-2|-
CASSFSSGGNTEAFF
TGTGCCAGCAGCTTTTCATCAGGGGGGAACACTGAAGCTTTCTTT
>-|TRBJ1-1|16|TRBV6-5|-
CASSYSRGAANTEAFF
TGTGCCAGCAGTTACTCGAGAGGTGCGGCGAACACTGAAGCTTTCTTT
>-|TRBJ1-2|14|TRBV7-8|-
CASSPQVTNYGYTF
TGTGCCAGCAGCCCACAGGTTACGAACTATGGCTACACCTTC
>-|TRBJ1-2|14|TRBV7-9|-
CASSPTRITNGYTF
TGTGCCAGCAGTCCTACGAGGATCACTAATGGCTACACCTTC
>-|TRBJ1-1|16|TRBV7-9|once
CASSLAGQGSNTEAFF
TGTGCCAGCAGCTTAGCCGGGCAGGGTTCGAACACTGAAGCTTTCTTT
>-|TRBJ1-3|14|TRBV28|-
CASTSQGVGNTIYF
TGTGCCAGCACGTCACAGGGTGTCGGAAACACCATATATTTT
>-|TRBJ1-5|16|TRBV28|-
CASSSAQVWPNQPQHF
TGTGCCAGCAGTTCGGCACAGGTATGGCCCAATCAGCCCCAGCATTTT
>TRBD1|TRBJ1-1|14|TRBV28|-
CASRVNRGDTEAFF
TGTGCCAGCAGGGTTAACAGGGGGGACACTGAAGCTTTCTTT
>TRBD1|TRBJ2-5|14|TRBV28|-
CAIGDRGNQETQYF
TGTGCCATAGGCGACAGGGGGAACCAAGAGACCCAGTACTTC
>-|TRBJ1-5|15|TRBV6-6|-
CASSHTTISNQPQHF
TGTGCCAGCAGCCATACAACAATTAGCAATCAGCCCCAGCATTTT
>-|TRBJ1-2|11|TRBV30|few
CAWLTGNGYTF
TGTGCCTGGCTGACAGGTAATGGCTACACCTTC
>TRBD1|TRBJ1-1|13|TRBV10-3|-
CAISGTGETEAFF
TGTGCCATCAGTGGCACAGGGGAGACTGAAGCTTTCTTT
>TRBD1|TRBJ1-2|14|TRBV28|few
CASSPPQGAKGYTF
TGTGCCAGCAGTCCCCCTCAGGGGGCAAAGGGCTACACCTTC
>TRBD2|TRBJ2-3|12|TRBV28|-
CASSSGGGSKYF
TGTGCCAGCAGCAGCGGGGGCGGGTCTAAGTATTTT
>-|TRBJ2-5|15|TRBV5-1|-
CASSPSQRLWETQYF
TGCGCCAGCAGCCCCTCACAGAGATTGTGGGAGACCCAGTACTTC
>-|TRBJ1-1|15|TRBV6-5|-
CASSYSTQGATEAFF
TGTGCCAGCAGTTACTCGACACAGGGCGCCACTGAAGCTTTCTTT
>-|TRBJ2-7|13|TRBV30|-
CAWSRGYDYEQYF
TGTGCCTGGAGTAGAGGATATGACTACGAGCAGTACTTC
>TRBD1|TRBJ1-2|16|TRBV7-3|-
CASSSEGTGGLYGYTF
TGTGCCAGCAGCTCCGAGGGGACAGGGGGCCTCTATGGCTACACCTTC
>-|TRBJ1-1|17|TRBV28|-
CASRTTTGPKRNTEAFF
TGTGCCAGCAGAACCACCACTGGTCCAAAAAGGAACACTGAAGCTTTCTTT
>TRBD2|TRBJ2-3|15|TRBV23-1|-
CASSQSLAGWDTQYF
TGCGCCAGCAGTCAATCCCTAGCGGGATGGGATACGCAGTATTTT
>TRBD1|TRBJ1-1|13|TRBV5-5|-
CASSLRIQGEAFF
TGTGCCAGCAGCTTGAGGATTCAGGGGGAGGCTTTCTTT
>-|TRBJ1-1|13|TRBV6-5|-
CASSYSVNTEAFF
TGTGCCAGCAGTTATTCGGTGAACACTGAAGCTTTCTTT
>-|TRBJ2-1|11|TRBV20-1|-
CSASRRNEQFF
TGCAGTGCTAGTAGGAGAAATGAGCAGTTCTTC
>-|TRBJ1-1|11|TRBV30|few
CAWSVRAEAFF
TGTGCCTGGAGTGTTCGGGCTGAAGCTTTCTTT
>TRBD2|TRBJ2-7|19|TRBV6-4|-
CASSDCLRPSGGLLYEQYF
TGTGCCAGCAGTGACTGTCTTCGTCCTAGCGGGGGACTGCTGTACGAGCAGTACTTC
>-|TRBJ2-7|15|TRBV2|-
CASSEAGSPAYEQYF
TGTGCCAGCAGTGAAGCCGGGTCTCCCGCCTACGAGCAGTACTTC